This T cell receptor beta chain was sequenced in a study of shared clonotypes between healthy human individuals. The material for each subset, its genomic DNA, was split evenly across several immunoSEQ plates. Original methodology: Without quality scores, immunoSEQ junctional reads could not be filtered like full-length reads. Sequencing used immunoSEQ multiplex PCR; TCRdb keeps in-frame clones, though not all of them. The D gene and trimming were derived from the DNA, and the V and J assignments and clone size from that table. The data contain 1,400,000 or so clones, approximately 98.5% of them singletons. The clonotype was recovered from a man aged 30 to 45 in good health. Sequenced: naive CD4+ T cells sorted from blood. Subset indicated: CD45RA+ positively selected.

CDR3 region: CASSGDRLTNEKLFF. In DNA form, the CDR3 reads TGTGCCAGCAGCGGAGACAGACTAACTAATGAAAAACTGTTTTTT. This chain uses TRBV6-6 with TRBJ1-4; the D gene is possibly TRBD1 (5 bases). Germline-derived CDR1 and CDR2 are MNHNY and SVGAGI (reference sequence). The CDR3 runs 15 residues. Between the trimmed V and J ends, which lost 6 bases and 1 base, there was a span of 12 bases.